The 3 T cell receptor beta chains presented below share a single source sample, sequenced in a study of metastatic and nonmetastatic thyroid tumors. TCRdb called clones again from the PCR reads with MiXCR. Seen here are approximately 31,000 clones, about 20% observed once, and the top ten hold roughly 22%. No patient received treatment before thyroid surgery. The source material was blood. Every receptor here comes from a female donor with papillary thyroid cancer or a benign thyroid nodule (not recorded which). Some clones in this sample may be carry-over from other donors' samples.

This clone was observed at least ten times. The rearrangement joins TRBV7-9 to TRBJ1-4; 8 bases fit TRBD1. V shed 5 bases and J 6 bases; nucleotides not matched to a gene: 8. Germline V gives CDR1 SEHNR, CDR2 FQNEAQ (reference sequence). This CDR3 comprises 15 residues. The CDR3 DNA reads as TGTGCCAGCAGCCCCCTTCCAGGGGGCTATGAAAAACTGTTTTTT. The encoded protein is CASSPLPGGYEKLFF.

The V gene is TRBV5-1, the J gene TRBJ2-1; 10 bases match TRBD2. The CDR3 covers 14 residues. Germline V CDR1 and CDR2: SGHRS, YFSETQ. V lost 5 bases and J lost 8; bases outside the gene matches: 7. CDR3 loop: CASRLGLAFDEQFF. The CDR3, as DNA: TGCGCCAGCAGGCTGGGACTAGCGTTCGATGAGCAGTTCTTC.

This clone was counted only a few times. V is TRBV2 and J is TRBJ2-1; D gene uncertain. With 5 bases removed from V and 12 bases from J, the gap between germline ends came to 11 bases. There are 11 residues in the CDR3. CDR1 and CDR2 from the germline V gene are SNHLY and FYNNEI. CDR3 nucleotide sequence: TGTGCCAGCAGTATAGATCCTTGGCAGTTCTTC. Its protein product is CASSIDPWQFF.